This T cell receptor (beta chain) was sequenced for a study of shared clonotypes between healthy human individuals. Only Caucasian adults living in Nashville, Tennessee made up the donor group. The material for each subset, its genomic DNA, was split evenly across several immunoSEQ plates. Profiling relied on immunoSEQ multiplex PCR, and the TCRdb table lists in-frame clones only, not all of them. The data contain about 2.3 million clones, 93% of them singletons. Germline loops: CDR1 MNHEY, CDR2 SMNVEV (reference sequence). Trimming took off 5 bases at V and 4 bases at J, with 20 bases between the two ends. The length of the CDR3 is 16 residues.

The sequenced sample was naive CD4+ T cells from PBMCs. Regarding subset: CD45RA+ positively selected. This TCR was recovered from a man between 18 and 35 years old in good health. Some clones in this sample may be carry-over from other donors' samples. This chain links TRBV27 with TRBJ1-1, with D possibly matching TRBD1 (6 bases). In nucleotides, the CDR3 is TGTGCCAGCAGTGGGGGACATCTGAGGGTGGGCACTGAAGCTTTCTTT. Translating gives CASSGGHLRVGTEAFF.